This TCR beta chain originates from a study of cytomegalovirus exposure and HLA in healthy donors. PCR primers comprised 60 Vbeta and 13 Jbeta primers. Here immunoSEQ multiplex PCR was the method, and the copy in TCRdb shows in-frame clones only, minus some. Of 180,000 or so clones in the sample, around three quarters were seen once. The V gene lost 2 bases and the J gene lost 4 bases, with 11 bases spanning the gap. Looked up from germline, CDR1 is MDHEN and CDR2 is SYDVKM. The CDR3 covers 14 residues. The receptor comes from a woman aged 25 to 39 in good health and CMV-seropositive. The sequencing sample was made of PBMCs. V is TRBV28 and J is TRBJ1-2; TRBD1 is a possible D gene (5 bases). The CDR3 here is CASSLQGLRYGYTF. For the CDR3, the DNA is TGTGCCAGCAGTTTACAGGGACTTCGCTATGGCTACACCTTC.